This TCR beta chain derives from a study of T cells in Graves' hyperthyroidism and ophthalmopathy (dated by TCRdb to between 2017 and 2020). Regarding the complete study: Peripheral blood samples were taken at the time of initial diagnosis, prior to any treatment. For training and testing, the 95 to 100 patients in the discovery cohort were randomly divided in a 7:3 ratio. TCR V-J signatures able to tell the groups apart were searched for in a discovery cohort of 100 patients, of whom over 40 had Graves' ophthalmopathy and around 58 had stable Graves' hyperthyroidism. The paper reports TCR Vbeta CDR3 sequencing of 140 or so peripheral blood samples: approximately 41 ophthalmopathy, fewer than 85 hyperthyroidism and approximately 17 progressor patients. Following sampling, methimazole starting at 30 mg daily was given to hyperthyroidism patients, and high-dose intravenous methylprednisolone was given to ophthalmopathy patients. The study also compared thyroid tissue and blood T-cell repertoires from five or six Graves' hyperthyroidism patients. Prospective prediction of ophthalmopathy was tested in an independent validation cohort of fewer than 20 hyperthyroidism patients and around 16 patients who later progressed to ophthalmopathy. The full study reports these points: No statistical method was used to fix the sample size in advance, and group allocation was not hidden from the investigators. Most expanded thyroid clonotypes (frequency above 0.001) were also detected in blood, suggesting blood repertoires may reflect thyroid immune responses. Ophthalmopathy was separated from stable hyperthyroidism by a 13 V-J signature model, with approximately 86% sensitivity and roughly 81% specificity obtained in cross-validation and 80%/75% obtained in testing. In validation, progression to ophthalmopathy was predicted by the model with roughly 71% sensitivity and about 72% specificity, a median of approximately 6.5 months before onset.

This clonotype showed up many times. The antigen it recognizes is unknown. No qualities accompany the bases; no much larger clone lies one base away. Amplification of TCR beta CDR3 regions was carried out from RNA transcripts. For the first round of RT-PCR on the TCR CDR3, the HTBI primer set was used together with the Qiagen OneStep RT-PCR kit. Libraries were constructed in a second round of multiplex PCR, after which size selection and purification were carried out. Sequencing of the libraries was done on an Illumina HiSeq2000 using paired-end 100 bp reads. The paper's processing steps were these. Raw data were processed with SOAPnuke, discarding reads with adapters, uncalled bases, mean Phred below 15, or no exact constant-primer or identifier match. COPE v1.2.5 was used to merge the high-quality paired reads, and each unique nucleotide sequence was defined as a clonotype. Clonotypes were aligned to IMGT TRBV, TRBD and TRBJ reference segments using MiTCR v1.1. The analysis included only V-J combinations with a frequency above 0.0001, which together covered more than 99% of the repertoires. The TCS score was defined as F50 (clonal expansion) divided by E x V (chaos), with BLOSUM62-based TCRdist calculated between CDR3 peptides within each V-J. Welch's t-statistics and random forest reduced some 510 V-J features to 13, which were used in a naive Bayes classifier (R e1071). TCRdb passed the public sequencing reads through fastp at Q25 and MiXCR, retaining productive beta sequences. A single entry per CDR3 protein holds the most common genes and DNA from its merged rows. TCRdb assigned the V and J calls; the authors' analysis was not used. The sample contains about 380,000 distinct CDR3 sequences, over 11% of them found a single time. The ten top clones hold about 10% of the sample.

Stable Graves' hyperthyroidism was defined as no progression to ophthalmopathy during 18 months of follow-up. Hyperthyroidism patients were aged 18 to 65 years and newly diagnosed, with disease duration of less than 2 months. The study excluded patients with uncontrolled infections, other autoimmune diseases, pregnancy or lactation. Diagnoses were based on clinical symptoms, serum thyroxine and TRAb, thyroid ultrasound and orbital computed tomography. PBMCs were isolated from more than 8 ml of fresh peripheral blood by Ficoll-Paque density gradient centrifugation. Total RNA was extracted using Trizol reagent, and RNA quality was assessed on an Agilent 2100 Bioanalyzer. The material sequenced was blood. This clonotype originated in a woman aged 55-70 years with Graves' hyperthyroidism.

The CDR3 loop reads CASSVGIDVSYNEQFF. The nucleotide sequence reads as follows: TGTGCCAGCAGCGTAGGAATCGATGTCTCCTACAATGAGCAGTTCTTC. The chain is made from TRBV9 and TRBJ2-1; no D gene is confidently identified. V gives up 0 bases and J gives up 0 bases, and the segment between their germline ends measures 10 bases. From the germline V gene, CDR1 is SGDLS and CDR2 is YYNGEE. The CDR3 sequence holds 16 residues, the cysteine and phenylalanine included. Here the CDR3 DNA is all that survives: 48 bases in frame from base 1.